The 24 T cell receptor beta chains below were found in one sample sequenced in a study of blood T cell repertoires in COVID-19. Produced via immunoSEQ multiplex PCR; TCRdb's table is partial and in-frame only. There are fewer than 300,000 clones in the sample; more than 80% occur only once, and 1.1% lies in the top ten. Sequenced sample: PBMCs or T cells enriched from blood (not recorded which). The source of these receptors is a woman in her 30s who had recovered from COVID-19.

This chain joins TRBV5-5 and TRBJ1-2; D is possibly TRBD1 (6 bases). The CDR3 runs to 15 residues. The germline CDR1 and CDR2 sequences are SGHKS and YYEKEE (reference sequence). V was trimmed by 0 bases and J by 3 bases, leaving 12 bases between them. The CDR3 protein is CASSLDGTFDYGYTF. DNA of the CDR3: TGTGCCAGCAGCTTGGATGGGACATTTGACTATGGCTACACCTTC.

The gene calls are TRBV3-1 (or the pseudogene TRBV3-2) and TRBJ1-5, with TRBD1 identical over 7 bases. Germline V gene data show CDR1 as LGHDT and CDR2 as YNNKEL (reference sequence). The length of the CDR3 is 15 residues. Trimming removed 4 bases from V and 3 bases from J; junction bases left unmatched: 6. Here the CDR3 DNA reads TGTGCCAGCAGCCTTCCGGGACAGACCAATCAGCCCCAGCATTTT. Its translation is CASSLPGQTNQPQHF.

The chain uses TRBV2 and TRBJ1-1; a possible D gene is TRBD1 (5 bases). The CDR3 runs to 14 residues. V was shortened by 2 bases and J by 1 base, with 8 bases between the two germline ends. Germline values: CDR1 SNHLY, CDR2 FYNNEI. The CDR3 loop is CASSERRGNTEAFF. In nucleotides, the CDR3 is TGTGCCAGCAGTGAAAGGAGGGGGAACACTGAAGCTTTCTTT.

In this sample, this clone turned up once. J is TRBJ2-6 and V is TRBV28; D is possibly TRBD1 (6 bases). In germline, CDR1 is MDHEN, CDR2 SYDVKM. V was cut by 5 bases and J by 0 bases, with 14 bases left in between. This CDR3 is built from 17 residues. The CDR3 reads CASSAGTLSSGANVLTF. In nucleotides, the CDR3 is TGTGCCAGCAGTGCCGGGACACTGAGCTCTGGGGCCAACGTCCTGACTTTC.

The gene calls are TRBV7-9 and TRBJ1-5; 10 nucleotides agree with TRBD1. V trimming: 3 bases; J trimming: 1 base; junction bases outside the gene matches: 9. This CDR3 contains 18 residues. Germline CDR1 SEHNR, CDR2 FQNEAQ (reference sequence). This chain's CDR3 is CASSFSGTGAGSNQPQHF. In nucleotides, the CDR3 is TGTGCCAGCAGCTTCTCCGGGACAGGGGCGGGAAGCAATCAGCCCCAGCATTTT.

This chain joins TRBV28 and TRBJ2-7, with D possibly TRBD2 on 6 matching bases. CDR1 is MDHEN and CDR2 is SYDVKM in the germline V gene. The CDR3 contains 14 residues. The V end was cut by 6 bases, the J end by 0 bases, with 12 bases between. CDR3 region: CASRRDPSSYEQYF. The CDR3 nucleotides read TGTGCCAGCAGGCGGGACCCGAGCTCCTACGAGCAGTACTTC. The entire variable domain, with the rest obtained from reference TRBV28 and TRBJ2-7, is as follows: DVKVTQSSRYLVKRTGEKVFLECVQDMDHENMFWYRQDPGLGLRLIYFSYDVKMKEKGDIPEGYSVSREKKERFSLILESASTNQTSMYLCASRRDPSSYEQYFGPGTRLTVT.

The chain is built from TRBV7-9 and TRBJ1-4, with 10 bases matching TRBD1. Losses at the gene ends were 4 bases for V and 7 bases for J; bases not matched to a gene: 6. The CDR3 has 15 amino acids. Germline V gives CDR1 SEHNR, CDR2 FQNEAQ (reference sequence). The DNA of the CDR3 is TGTGCCAGCAGCTCCTCGAGGGACAGGGGTGAAAAACTGTTTTTT. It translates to CASSSSRDRGEKLFF. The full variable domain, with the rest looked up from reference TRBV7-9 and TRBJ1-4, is DTGVSQNPRHKITKRGQNVTFRCDPISEHNRLYWYRQTLGQGPEFLTYFQNEAQLEKSRLLSDRFSAERPKGSFSTLEIQRTEQGDSAMYLCASSSSRDRGEKLFFGSGTQLSVL.

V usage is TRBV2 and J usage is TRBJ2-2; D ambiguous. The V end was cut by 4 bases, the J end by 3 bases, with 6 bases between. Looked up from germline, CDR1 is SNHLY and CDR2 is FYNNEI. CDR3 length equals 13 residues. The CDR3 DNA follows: TGTGCCAGCAGTGTTATCTACACCGGGGAGCTGTTTTTT. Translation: CASSVIYTGELFF. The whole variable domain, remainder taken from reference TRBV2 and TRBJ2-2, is EPEVTQTPSHQVTQMGQEVILRCVPISNHLYFYWYRQILGQKVEFLVSFYNNEISEKSEIFDDQFSVERPDGSNFTLKIRSTKLEDSAMYFCASSVIYTGELFFGEGSRLTVL.

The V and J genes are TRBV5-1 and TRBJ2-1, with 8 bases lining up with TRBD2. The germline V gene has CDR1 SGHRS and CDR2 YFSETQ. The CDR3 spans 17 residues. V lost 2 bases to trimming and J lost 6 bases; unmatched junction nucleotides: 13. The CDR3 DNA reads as TGCGCCAGCAGCTTTTTTACGAGCGGGAGTAGTAGCAATGAGCAGTTCTTC. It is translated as CASSFFTSGSSSNEQFF.

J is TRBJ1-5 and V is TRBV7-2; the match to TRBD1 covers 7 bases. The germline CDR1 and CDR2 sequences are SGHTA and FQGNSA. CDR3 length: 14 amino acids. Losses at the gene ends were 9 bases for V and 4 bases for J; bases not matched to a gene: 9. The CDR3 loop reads CASNTGELNQPQHF. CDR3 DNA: TGTGCCAGTAACACAGGGGAGTTGAATCAGCCCCAGCATTTT.

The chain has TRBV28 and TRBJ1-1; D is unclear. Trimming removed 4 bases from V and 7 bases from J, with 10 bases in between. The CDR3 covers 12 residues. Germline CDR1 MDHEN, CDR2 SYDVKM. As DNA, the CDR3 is TGTGCCAGCAGTTCGAGGGTGGATGAAGCTTTCTTT. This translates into CASSSRVDEAFF.

The CDR3: CASSPAGRTNTDTQYF. DNA of the CDR3: TGTGCCAGCTCTCCCGCGGGAAGGACCAACACAGATACGCAGTATTTT. The chain links TRBV19 to TRBJ2-3; the D gene is possibly TRBD2 (6 bases). Germline V gene lookup returns CDR1 LNHDA and CDR2 SQIVND (reference sequence). With 9 bases removed from V and 2 bases from J, the gap between germline ends came to 21 bases. CDR3 length equals 16 residues. Full variable domain (rest looked up from reference TRBV19 and TRBJ2-3): DGGITQSPKYLFRKEGQNVTLSCEQNLNHDAMYWYRQDPGQGLRLIYYSQIVNDFQKGDIAEGYSVSREKKESFPLTVTSAQKNPTAFYLCASSPAGRTNTDTQYFGPGTRLTVL.

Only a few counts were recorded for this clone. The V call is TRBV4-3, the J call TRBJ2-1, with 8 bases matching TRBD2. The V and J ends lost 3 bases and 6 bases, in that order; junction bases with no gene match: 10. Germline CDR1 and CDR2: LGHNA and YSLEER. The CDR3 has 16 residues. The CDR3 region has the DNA TGCGCCAGCAGCCAGATACTAGCGGATCAAGGCAATGAGCAGTTCTTC. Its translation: CASSQILADQGNEQFF.

DNA of the CDR3: TGTGCCAGCAGCCCAAGGACTAGCGGTTTCTACAATGAGCAGTTCTTC. Protein sequence: CASSPRTSGFYNEQFF. The chain is built from TRBV4-2 and TRBJ2-1, with TRBD2 matching 10 bases. The germline V gene encodes CDR1 LGHNA and CDR2 YNFKEQ. The V segment lost 4 bases and the J segment 3 bases; nucleotides outside the gene matches: 6. The CDR3 is 16 residues long.

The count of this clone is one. The CDR3 protein is CASSPGLAVTDTQYF. Here the CDR3 DNA reads TGTGCCAGCAGTCCGGGACTAGCAGTCACAGATACGCAGTATTTT. V usage is TRBV27 and J usage is TRBJ2-3, with 9 bases matching TRBD2. Germline lookup yields CDR1 MNHEY and CDR2 SMNVEV (reference sequence). Trimming cost V 5 bases and J 2 bases; bases outside gene matches: 5. The CDR3 sequence is 15 residues long.

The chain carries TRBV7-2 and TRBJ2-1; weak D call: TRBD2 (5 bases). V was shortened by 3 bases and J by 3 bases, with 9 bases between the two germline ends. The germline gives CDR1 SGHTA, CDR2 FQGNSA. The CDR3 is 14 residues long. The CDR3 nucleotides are TGTGCCAGCAGCTTCCGGACTGACTACAATGAGCAGTTCTTC. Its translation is CASSFRTDYNEQFF. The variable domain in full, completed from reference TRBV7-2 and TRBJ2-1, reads GAGVSQSPSNKVTEKGKDVELRCDPISGHTALYWYRQSLGQGLEFLIYFQGNSAPDKSGLPSDRFSAERTGGSVSTLTIQRTQQEDSAVYLCASSFRTDYNEQFFGPGTRLTVL.

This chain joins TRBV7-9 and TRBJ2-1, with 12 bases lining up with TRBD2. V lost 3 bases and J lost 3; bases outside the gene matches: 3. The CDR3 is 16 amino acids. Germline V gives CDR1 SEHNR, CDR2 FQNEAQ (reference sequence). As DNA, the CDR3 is TGTGCCAGCAGCTTGACTAGCGGGAGCGTCTACAATGAGCAGTTCTTC. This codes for CASSLTSGSVYNEQFF.

The CDR3 DNA reads as TGTGCCAGCAGTTTACCTAGCGGGAGTCAACAAGAGACCCAGTACTTC. Protein sequence: CASSLPSGSQQETQYF. The rearrangement links TRBV28 to TRBJ2-5, with 10 positions matching TRBD2. CDR3 size: 16 residues. The germline V gene has CDR1 MDHEN and CDR2 SYDVKM. Trimming at V came to 2 bases and at J to 2 bases, leaving 5 bases not matched to a gene. Full variable domain (outside the CDR3, taken from reference TRBV28 and TRBJ2-5): DVKVTQSSRYLVKRTGEKVFLECVQDMDHENMFWYRQDPGLGLRLIYFSYDVKMKEKGDIPEGYSVSREKKERFSLILESASTNQTSMYLCASSLPSGSQQETQYFGPGTRLLVL.

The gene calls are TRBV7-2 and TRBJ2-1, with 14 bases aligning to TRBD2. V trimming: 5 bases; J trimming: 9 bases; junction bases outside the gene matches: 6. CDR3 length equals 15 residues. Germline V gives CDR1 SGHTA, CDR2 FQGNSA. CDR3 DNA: TGTGCCAGCAGCCTCACCGGGACTAGCGGGAGTGAGCAGTTCTTC. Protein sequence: CASSLTGTSGSEQFF. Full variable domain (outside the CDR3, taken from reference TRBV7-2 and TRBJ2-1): GAGVSQSPSNKVTEKGKDVELRCDPISGHTALYWYRQSLGQGLEFLIYFQGNSAPDKSGLPSDRFSAERTGGSVSTLTIQRTQQEDSAVYLCASSLTGTSGSEQFFGPGTRLTVL.

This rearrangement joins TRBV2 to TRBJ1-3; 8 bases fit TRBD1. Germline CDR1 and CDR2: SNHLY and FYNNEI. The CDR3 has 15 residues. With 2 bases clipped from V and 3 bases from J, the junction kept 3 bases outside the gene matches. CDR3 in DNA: TGTGCCAGCAGTGAACGGACAGGGCTTGGAAACACCATATATTTT. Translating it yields CASSERTGLGNTIYF.

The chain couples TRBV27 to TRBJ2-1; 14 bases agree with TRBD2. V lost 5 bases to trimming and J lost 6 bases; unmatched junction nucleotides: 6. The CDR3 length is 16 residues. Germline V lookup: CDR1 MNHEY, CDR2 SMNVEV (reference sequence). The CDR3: CASSPFGLAGGNEQFF. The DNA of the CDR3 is TGTGCCAGCAGTCCCTTCGGACTAGCGGGAGGCAATGAGCAGTTCTTC.

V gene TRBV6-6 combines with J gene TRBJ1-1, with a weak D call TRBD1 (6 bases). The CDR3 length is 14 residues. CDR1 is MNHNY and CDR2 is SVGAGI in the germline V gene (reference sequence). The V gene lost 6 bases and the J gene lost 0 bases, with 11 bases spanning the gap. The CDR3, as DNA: TGTGCCAGCAGGGTGGACAGCATGAACACTGAAGCTTTCTTT. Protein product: CASRVDSMNTEAFF.

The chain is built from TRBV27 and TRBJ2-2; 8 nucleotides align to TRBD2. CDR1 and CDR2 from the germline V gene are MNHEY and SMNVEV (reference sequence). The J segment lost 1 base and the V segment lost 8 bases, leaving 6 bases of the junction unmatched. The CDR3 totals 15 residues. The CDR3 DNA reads TGTGCCAGCCCCTCGGCGGGAGGGAACACCGGGGAGCTGTTTTTT. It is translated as CASPSAGGNTGELFF.

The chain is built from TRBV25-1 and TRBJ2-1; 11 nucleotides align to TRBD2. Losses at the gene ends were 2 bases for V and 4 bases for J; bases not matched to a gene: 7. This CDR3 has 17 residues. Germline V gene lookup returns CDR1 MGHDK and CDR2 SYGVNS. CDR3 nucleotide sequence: TGTGCCAGCAGTGAAGGGTTGGGACTAGCGGAATACAATGAGCAGTTCTTC. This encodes CASSEGLGLAEYNEQFF.